This T cell receptor beta chain was retrieved from a study of blood T cell repertoires in COVID-19. Overall study context: The United States, Italy and Spain were the sources of the acute and convalescent COVID-19 samples. The cDNA or gDNA used as material had been derived from T cells, B-cell-depleted T cells, or PBMCs.

Study processing details: Researchers report that nucleated cell counts were estimated from reference gene primer amplification. Method: immunoSEQ multiplex PCR; TCRdb's copy keeps in-frame clones and lacks some. That table is the source of V, J and clone size, and D and trimming were worked out from the DNA. The sample has roughly 150,000 clones, 65% to 85% seen once. The CDR3 spans 11 residues. Trimming left V 8 bases short and J 9 bases short, with 13 bases between. This clone was picked up one time. The sequencing input was peripheral blood. This sequence was found in a woman older than 75 with acute or convalescent COVID-19. The chain joins TRBV12-3 or TRBV12-4 to TRBJ1-1; maybe TRBD1 (5 bases). The CDR3 here is CASLSDRKAFF. Written as DNA, the CDR3 is TGTGCCAGCCTTTCAGACAGAAAAGCTTTCTTT.